The 16 T cell receptor beta chains below all came from one sample that was sequenced in a study of response to subunit inactivated influenza vaccine. MiXCR was run by TCRdb on the RT-PCR reads, yielding one entry per CDR3 protein. The sample carries about 540,000 distinct CDR3 sequences, about 15% recorded once. This specimen consisted of PBMCs from blood, obtained approximately 13 days after vaccination. These receptors came from a man between 45 and 60 years old who received an inactivated influenza vaccine.

This clonotype was observed many times. The V call is TRBV29-1, the J call TRBJ2-1; no firm D call. The CDR3 loop spans 13 amino acids. The germline V gene has CDR1 SQVTM and CDR2 ANQGSEA. The ends were cut back, 0 bases at V and 8 bases at J, with 11 bases in the middle. Here the CDR3 DNA reads TGCAGCGTTGAAGATGAGTACGAAGATGAGCAGTTCTTC. Protein product: CSVEDEYEDEQFF.

The V and J genes are TRBV5-1 and TRBJ2-1; the D gene is possibly TRBD1 (5 bases). Trimming removed 0 bases from V and 2 bases from J, with 9 bases in between. The CDR3 covers 15 residues. Germline loops: CDR1 SGHRS, CDR2 YFSETQ. CDR3: CASSLDQGTYNEQFF. For the CDR3, the DNA is TGCGCCAGCAGCTTGGATCAGGGAACCTACAATGAGCAGTTCTTC. The full variable domain, its missing parts supplied by reference TRBV5-1 and TRBJ2-1, is KAGVTQTPRYLIKTRGQQVTLSCSPISGHRSVSWYQQTPGQGLQFLFEYFSETQRNKGNFPGRFSGRQFSNSRSEMNVSTLELGDSALYLCASSLDQGTYNEQFFGPGTRLTVL.

This clonotype was observed a few times. The V and J genes are TRBV4-2 and TRBJ2-1, with a tentative D call TRBD2 (6 bases). This CDR3 has 18 amino acids. The germline CDR1 and CDR2 sequences are LGHNA and YNFKEQ. V dropped 0 bases and J dropped 2 bases, with 17 bases sitting between them. In DNA, the CDR3 is TGTGCCAGCAGCCAAGACCCCCTTAGCGGAGTCCCCTACAATGAGCAGTTCTTC. This translates into CASSQDPLSGVPYNEQFF.

This clonotype turned up a few times. This CDR3 is CSASRTGNTGELFF. CDR3 DNA sequence: TGCAGCGCCTCGAGGACGGGGAACACCGGGGAGCTGTTTTTT. The J gene is TRBJ2-2, the V gene TRBV29-1; D call uncertain. The germline V gene encodes CDR1 SQVTM and CDR2 ANQGSEA. CDR3 length: 14 residues. The V and J ends lost 7 bases and 1 base respectively, with 13 bases between them.

J is TRBJ1-1 and V is TRBV6-1, with D tentatively TRBD1 (5 bases). Trimming stripped 2 bases from V and 4 bases from J, with 14 bases between. Germline V lookup: CDR1 MNHNS, CDR2 SASEGT. The CDR3 length is 15 residues. In DNA, the CDR3 is TGTGCCAGCAGTGAACAGGGCTTGGGTGGCACTGAAGCTTTCTTT. It codes for CASSEQGLGGTEAFF.

This clonotype was counted many times. The chain uses TRBV15 and TRBJ2-4; 7 bases are shared with TRBD1. The CDR3 has 17 amino acids. V was pared by 3 bases and J by 1 base, with 9 bases of the junction left unmatched. Germline V gene sequence: CDR1 LNHNV, CDR2 YYDKDF (reference sequence). CDR3 bases: TGTGCCACCAGCAGTGAAAAGACAGGGAACGCCAAAAACATTCAGTACTTC. This codes for CATSSEKTGNAKNIQYF. Looking up the rest from reference TRBV15 and TRBJ2-4 gives the full variable domain: DAMVIQNPRYQVTQFGKPVTLSCSQTLNHNVMYWYQQKSSQAPKLLFHYYDKDFNNEADTPDNFQSRRPNTSFCFLDIRSPGLGDTAMYLCATSSEKTGNAKNIQYFGAGTRLSVL.

The J gene is TRBJ2-1, the V gene TRBV7-2; D is perhaps TRBD1 or TRBD2 (5 bases each). Germline V lookup: CDR1 SGHTA, CDR2 FQGNSA. The CDR3 totals 16 residues. V lost 5 bases and J 0 bases, leaving 14 bases between the germline ends. The CDR3 is CASSRTGGSSYNEQFF. CDR3 in DNA: TGTGCCAGCAGCCGTACTGGGGGTAGCTCCTACAATGAGCAGTTCTTC.

This clonotype was seen more than once but under ten times. The genes are TRBV5-1 and TRBJ2-4; D is possibly TRBD2 (5 bases). The germline gives CDR1 SGHRS, CDR2 YFSETQ. Trimming stripped 4 bases from V and 6 bases from J, with 11 bases between. The CDR3 spans 13 residues. CDR3 coding DNA: TGCGCCAGCAGCCCGGTCGCGGGAAACATTCAGTACTTC. This translates into CASSPVAGNIQYF.

This clonotype occurred many times. The rearrangement links TRBV4-3 to TRBJ1-3; D possibly corresponds to TRBD1 (6 bases). The V and J ends lost 0 bases and 6 bases respectively, with 18 bases between them. The germline V gene encodes CDR1 LGHNA and CDR2 YSLEER. The CDR3 is 17 amino acids. The DNA for the CDR3 is TGCGCCAGCAGCCAAGAATACCAGGACAGATGGGAAAACACCATATATTTT. It codes for CASSQEYQDRWENTIYF.

The chain is built from TRBV9 and TRBJ1-3; TRBD1 matches at 8 bases. This CDR3 is 15 amino acids long. With V trimmed by 3 bases and J by 4 bases, 6 bases remained unmatched. CDR1 is SGDLS and CDR2 is YYNGEE in the germline V gene. The CDR3 reads CASSGGTGRGNTIYF. In DNA form, the CDR3 reads TGTGCCAGCAGCGGTGGGACAGGCCGAGGAAACACCATATATTTT. Drawing the rest from reference TRBV9 and TRBJ1-3, the complete variable domain is DSGVTQTPKHLITATGQRVTLRCSPRSGDLSVYWYQQSLDQGLQFLIQYYNGEERAKGNILERFSAQQFPDLHSELNLSSLELGDSALYFCASSGGTGRGNTIYFGEGSWLTVV.

The CDR3 region is CASRDPGNEQFF. Written as DNA, the CDR3 is TGTGCCAGCAGAGACCCGGGGAATGAGCAGTTCTTC. The chain combines TRBV6-2 or TRBV6-3 with TRBJ2-1; D is possibly TRBD2 (5 bases). CDR3 length: 12 residues. Germline V gives CDR1 MNHEY, CDR2 SVGEGT. The germline V and J ends were trimmed by 6 bases and 7 bases, with 10 bases remaining between them.

This clonotype was seen a few times. V gene TRBV7-9 combines with J gene TRBJ1-2; D not certain. The CDR3 length is 13 residues. Per the germline V gene, CDR1 is SEHNR and CDR2 is FQNEAQ (reference sequence). Between the trimmed V and J ends, which lost 6 bases and 4 bases, there was a span of 12 bases. Here the CDR3 reads CASSPDGIYGYTF. Here the CDR3 DNA reads TGTGCCAGCAGTCCCGACGGCATCTATGGCTACACCTTC. The full variable domain, with the rest looked up from reference TRBV7-9 and TRBJ1-2, is DTGVSQNPRHKITKRGQNVTFRCDPISEHNRLYWYRQTLGQGPEFLTYFQNEAQLEKSRLLSDRFSAERPKGSFSTLEIQRTEQGDSAMYLCASSPDGIYGYTFGSGTRLTVV.

This clonotype has a handful of counts. The chain is built from TRBV19 and TRBJ2-2; D unresolved. The V end lost 3 bases, the J end lost 3 bases, and 8 bases lay between the germline ends. Germline CDR1 reads LNHDA; CDR2 reads SQIVND (reference sequence). The length of the CDR3 is 14 residues. The CDR3 region is CASSISPDTGELFF. As DNA, the CDR3 is TGTGCCAGTAGTATCAGTCCGGACACCGGGGAGCTGTTTTTT.

This chain links TRBV20-1 with TRBJ2-1, with D hard to call. Trimming left V 5 bases short and J 6 bases short, with 14 bases between. This CDR3 region has 13 residues. Germline V gene sequence: CDR1 DFQATT, CDR2 SNEGSKA (reference sequence). The CDR3 DNA is TGCAGTGCTGCCCTCCCCTCTAGCAATGAGCAGTTCTTC. It is translated as CSAALPSSNEQFF.

This clonotype was detected only a few times. This chain links TRBV5-5 with TRBJ2-7, with 10 bases identical to TRBD2. Trimming removed 0 bases from V and 3 bases from J; junction bases left unmatched: 6. The CDR3 sequence is 16 residues long. In germline, CDR1 is SGHKS, CDR2 YYEKEE (reference sequence). CDR3 sequence reads: CASSLAVRTSGYEQYF. CDR3 in DNA: TGTGCCAGCAGCTTGGCCGTGCGGACTAGCGGCTACGAGCAGTACTTC.

A few counts support this clonotype. V usage is TRBV10-2 and J usage is TRBJ1-2, with D possibly being TRBD1 (6 bases). CDR3 length: 12 residues. V was trimmed by 2 bases and J by 6 bases, leaving 7 bases between them. Per germline, CDR1 WSHSY and CDR2 SAAADI. The CDR3: CASSETGHGYTF. The CDR3, as DNA: TGCGCCAGCAGTGAGACAGGGCATGGCTACACCTTC.